One and the same sample provided the 32 T cell receptor beta chains below, sequenced in a study of blood T cell repertoires in COVID-19. TCRdb's table, derived via immunoSEQ multiplex PCR, lists solely in-frame clones and lacks some. The sample shows some 190,000 clones, 75% to 85% of them seen only once. The sequenced sample was PBMCs or T cells enriched from blood (not recorded which). These receptor sequences come from a woman aged 45 to 65 with acute COVID-19.

The V call is TRBV19, the J call TRBJ2-5; 10 bases fit TRBD1. This CDR3 region has 14 residues. Per the germline V gene, CDR1 is LNHDA and CDR2 is SQIVND (reference sequence). V shed 4 bases and J 4 bases; nucleotides not matched to a gene: 3. DNA of the CDR3: TGTGCCAGTAGTACCGGACAGGGGGTAGAGACCCAGTACTTC. It specifies CASSTGQGVETQYF.

This clone appeared a few times. This rearrangement joins TRBV5-6 to TRBJ1-2; 7 bases line up with TRBD1. V shed 4 bases, J shed 3 bases, and the junction held 3 bases outside the gene matches. CDR1 is SGHDT, CDR2 YYEEEE, per germline. The CDR3 has 13 residues. The CDR3 nucleotides read TGTGCCAGCAGCCTAGGGACAGACTATGGCTACACCTTC. Translation gives CASSLGTDYGYTF.

At least ten counts were recorded for this clone. The rearrangement uses TRBV5-1 and TRBJ1-6; no firm D call. V lost 4 bases and J 5 bases, leaving 10 bases between the germline ends. The V gene's germline CDR1 is SGHRS and CDR2 YFSETQ. The CDR3 length is 14 residues. The DNA for the CDR3 is TGCGCCAGCAGCGGCGGGCCGGATAATTCACCCCTCCACTTT. It yields the protein CASSGGPDNSPLHF.

A few counts support this clone. The chain couples TRBV3-1 (or the pseudogene TRBV3-2) to TRBJ1-6; no definite D call. This CDR3 region has 16 residues. Per the germline V gene, CDR1 is LGHDT and CDR2 is YNNKEL (reference sequence). V gave up 1 base and J gave up 9 bases, with 16 bases separating them. The CDR3 loop is CASSQGGRQSFSPLHF. CDR3 DNA: TGTGCCAGCAGCCAAGGCGGGCGACAATCCTTTTCACCCCTCCACTTT.

The V and J genes are TRBV6-5 and TRBJ2-1; 10 nucleotides agree with TRBD2. Germline CDR1 MNHEY, CDR2 SVGAGI. With 6 bases clipped from V and 4 bases from J, the junction kept 3 bases outside the gene matches. This CDR3 is built from 14 residues. The CDR3 is CASSFSGGYNEQFF. CDR3 DNA sequence: TGTGCCAGCAGCTTTAGCGGGGGGTACAATGAGCAGTTCTTC.

The chain has TRBV7-7 and TRBJ1-2; D unresolved. The V gene lost 5 bases and the J gene lost 2 bases, with 6 bases spanning the gap. The V gene's germline CDR1 is SSHAT and CDR2 FNYEAQ (reference sequence). The CDR3 loop spans 12 amino acids. The CDR3 DNA reads as TGTGCCAGCAGCCCCCTGAACTATGGCTACACCTTC. It yields the protein CASSPLNYGYTF.

This clone is a singleton in its sample. The V call is TRBV27, the J call TRBJ1-1; a possible D gene is TRBD1 (5 bases). Trimming took 3 bases from V and 0 from J, leaving 11 bases between them. Per the germline V gene, CDR1 is MNHEY and CDR2 is SMNVEV (reference sequence). The CDR3 spans 15 residues. The CDR3 bases are TGTGCCAGCAGTTTGGGACGGGGGTTGAACACTGAAGCTTTCTTT. Protein: CASSLGRGLNTEAFF.

This chain uses TRBV7-3 with TRBJ1-1; D unclear. Germline CDR1 is SGHTA and CDR2 is FQGTGA. The CDR3 is made up of 13 amino acids. V lost 3 bases to trimming and J lost 1 base, with 6 bases between them. The CDR3 here is CASSFFGNTEAFF. Written as DNA, the CDR3 is TGTGCCAGCAGCTTCTTCGGGAACACTGAAGCTTTCTTT.

The chain has TRBV5-1 and TRBJ2-2; 7 bases are shared with TRBD1. The J segment lost 3 bases and the V segment lost 1 base, leaving 6 bases of the junction unmatched. CDR1 is SGHRS, CDR2 YFSETQ, per germline. This CDR3 contains 16 residues. The CDR3 DNA reads TGCGCCAGCAGCTTGTGGGCAGGGGGAGACACCGGGGAGCTGTTTTTT. It is translated as CASSLWAGGDTGELFF.

The rearrangement joins TRBV5-1 to TRBJ1-1; D is ambiguous. V dropped 1 base and J dropped 1 base, with 11 bases sitting between them. The CDR3 runs to 15 residues. Germline V gene lookup returns CDR1 SGHRS and CDR2 YFSETQ. The CDR3 protein is CASSLFSGGNTEAFF. CDR3 nucleotides: TGCGCCAGCAGCTTGTTTTCGGGAGGGAACACTGAAGCTTTCTTT. The entire variable domain, with the rest obtained from reference TRBV5-1 and TRBJ1-1, is as follows: KAGVTQTPRYLIKTRGQQVTLSCSPISGHRSVSWYQQTPGQGLQFLFEYFSETQRNKGNFPGRFSGRQFSNSRSEMNVSTLELGDSALYLCASSLFSGGNTEAFFGQGTRLTVV.

This clone turned up a few times. The rearrangement joins TRBV7-2 to TRBJ1-4; TRBD1 matches 7 bases. CDR3 length: 15 amino acids. J gave up 7 bases and V 5 bases, and 10 bases lay outside the gene matches. In germline, CDR1 is SGHTA, CDR2 FQGNSA. CDR3 sequence: CASSPGGSVGEKLFF. In DNA, the CDR3 is TGTGCCAGCAGCCCAGGGGGTAGCGTGGGTGAAAAACTGTTTTTT.

This chain uses TRBV19 with TRBJ2-1; 10 bases fit TRBD2. CDR1 and CDR2 from the germline V gene are LNHDA and SQIVND (reference sequence). The CDR3 is 16 amino acids. V lost 7 bases to trimming and J lost 1 base; unmatched junction nucleotides: 7. The CDR3 sequence: CASTPISGGSYNEQFF. The CDR3 DNA reads as TGTGCCAGTACCCCCATTAGCGGGGGGTCCTACAATGAGCAGTTCTTC.

The rearrangement links TRBV24-1 to TRBJ2-1, with 9 bases that match TRBD2. V shed 3 bases, J shed 2 bases, and the junction held 4 bases outside the gene matches. The germline V gene encodes CDR1 KGHDR and CDR2 SFDVKD. The CDR3 is 16 residues long. This CDR3 is CATSDGASGAYNEQFF. CDR3 nucleotides: TGTGCCACCAGTGATGGGGCTAGCGGGGCCTACAATGAGCAGTTCTTC.

The chain joins TRBV5-4 to TRBJ2-1; TRBD1 agrees at 9 bases. Per germline, CDR1 SGHNT and CDR2 YYREEE (reference sequence). There are 15 residues in the CDR3. Trimming took 4 bases from V and 7 from J; bases not matched to a gene: 9. In DNA form, the CDR3 reads TGTGCCAGCAGCCTTGGACAGGGGTTGGGAAATGAGCAGTTCTTC. This encodes CASSLGQGLGNEQFF.

This clone was detected only once. CDR3 coding DNA: TGTGCCAGCAGCTTAAGGGACTCACAAGATACGCAGTATTTT. This translates into CASSLRDSQDTQYF. The rearrangement links TRBV7-3 to TRBJ2-3; a weak D match, TRBD2 (6 bases). Between the trimmed V and J ends, which lost 1 base and 5 bases, there was a span of 10 bases. The CDR3 is 14 amino acids. Looked up from germline, CDR1 is SGHTA and CDR2 is FQGTGA. Variable domain in full (rest from reference TRBV7-3 and TRBJ2-3): GAGVSQTPSNKVTEKGKYVELRCDPISGHTALYWYRQSLGQGPEFLIYFQGTGAADDSGLPNDRFFAVRPEGSVSTLKIQRTERGDSAVYLCASSLRDSQDTQYFGPGTRLTVL.

This sequence joins TRBV7-6 and TRBJ2-3; the match to TRBD2 covers 9 bases. This CDR3 spans 16 amino acids. Germline V lookup: CDR1 SGHVS, CDR2 FNYEAQ. With 4 bases clipped from V and 0 bases from J, the junction kept 5 bases outside the gene matches. This CDR3 reads CASSSLAGISTDTQYF. The CDR3 bases are TGTGCCAGCAGCTCTCTAGCGGGGATTAGCACAGATACGCAGTATTTT. Based on the CDR3 plus reference TRBV7-6 and TRBJ2-3, the full variable domain is GAGVSQSPRYKVTKRGQDVALRCDPISGHVSLYWYRQALGQGPEFLTYFNYEAQQDKSGLPNDRFSAERPEGSISTLTIQRTEQRDSAMYRCASSSLAGISTDTQYFGPGTRLTVL.

The chain has TRBV7-6 and TRBJ2-7; a possible D gene is TRBD2 (5 bases). The CDR3 spans 15 residues. V was clipped by 2 bases and J by 2 bases, with 13 bases between them. From germline, CDR1 is SGHVS and CDR2 FNYEAQ. CDR3 sequence reads: CASSLLPERTYEQYV. The CDR3, as DNA: TGTGCCAGCAGCTTACTCCCGGAGCGGACCTACGAGCAGTACGTC.

This clone was detected only a few times. The chain uses TRBV9 and TRBJ1-2, with D unclear. The V gene's germline CDR1 is SGDLS and CDR2 YYNGEE. V shed 4 bases and J shed 0 bases, with 7 bases lying between them. The CDR3 extends over 13 amino acids. CDR3 region: CASSPYPNYGYTF. In nucleotides, the CDR3 is TGTGCCAGCAGCCCCTATCCTAACTATGGCTACACCTTC. The entire variable domain, with the rest obtained from reference TRBV9 and TRBJ1-2, is as follows: DSGVTQTPKHLITATGQRVTLRCSPRSGDLSVYWYQQSLDQGLQFLIQYYNGEERAKGNILERFSAQQFPDLHSELNLSSLELGDSALYFCASSPYPNYGYTFGSGTRLTVV.

The table lists this clone with a count of one. The junction does not match germline at one end; this may be a read error. This chain connects TRBV7-7 to TRBJ2-3; 8 bases match TRBD2. The CDR3 has 14 amino acids. The germline V gene encodes CDR1 SSHAT and CDR2 FNYEAQ (reference sequence). The CDR3 loop reads CASSWSSGVDTQYF. CDR3 bases: TGTGCTAGCAGCTGGAGTAGCGGGGTGGATACGCAGTATTTT.

The V gene is TRBV28, the J gene TRBJ1-2; 8 bases align to TRBD1. The CDR3 length is 14 residues. Germline lookup yields CDR1 MDHEN and CDR2 SYDVKM. Losses at the gene ends were 6 bases for V and 6 bases for J; bases not matched to a gene: 9. This CDR3 is CASSRYLTGDGYTF. CDR3 sequence (DNA): TGTGCCAGCAGCCGGTACCTGACAGGGGATGGCTACACCTTC.

The chain combines TRBV28 with TRBJ2-7, with 10 bases matching TRBD1. Germline CDR1 is MDHEN and CDR2 is SYDVKM. The CDR3 loop spans 17 amino acids. Trimming removed 3 bases from V and 2 bases from J; junction bases left unmatched: 10. The CDR3 DNA reads as TGTGCCAGCAGTTTGTGGTGGGTGGGGACAGGGGCCTACGAGCAGTACGTC. It specifies CASSLWWVGTGAYEQYV.

This sequence joins TRBV6-2 or TRBV6-3 and TRBJ1-1; D is unresolved. The germline CDR1 and CDR2 sequences are MNHEY and SVGEGT. V was shortened by 5 bases and J by 3 bases, with 7 bases between the two germline ends. This CDR3 comprises 12 residues. The CDR3 loop is CASSPRDTEAFF. The CDR3 bases are TGTGCCAGCAGTCCCCGAGACACTGAAGCTTTCTTT.

V and J are TRBV27 and TRBJ2-1, with 7 bases matching TRBD2. Germline assignment: CDR1 MNHEY and CDR2 SMNVEV (reference sequence). The J segment lost 10 bases and the V segment lost 5 bases, leaving 20 bases of the junction unmatched. The CDR3 runs 17 residues. CDR3: CASSPTPASGAPGEQFF. CDR3 DNA: TGTGCCAGCAGTCCGACCCCTGCTAGCGGAGCCCCGGGAGAGCAGTTCTTC.

The chain combines TRBV7-2 with TRBJ1-6; 9 bases fit TRBD1. J lost 4 bases, V lost 5 bases, and 6 bases had no gene match. The CDR3 is 16 amino acids. Germline V gene sequence: CDR1 SGHTA, CDR2 FQGNSA. The CDR3 nucleotides are TGTGCCAGCAGCATACAGGGGGCCGGTTATAATTCACCCCTCCACTTT. This translates into CASSIQGAGYNSPLHF.

V and J are TRBV7-9 and TRBJ2-3; TRBD2 agrees at 8 bases. Per the germline V gene, CDR1 is SEHNR and CDR2 is FQNEAQ (reference sequence). The CDR3 runs to 16 residues. V lost 3 bases, J lost 6 bases, and 11 bases stayed unmatched. CDR3 loop: CASSFGDGGAGDTQYF. In DNA, the CDR3 is TGTGCCAGCAGCTTCGGCGACGGGGGGGCCGGGGATACGCAGTATTTT.

The J gene is TRBJ1-1, the V gene TRBV30, with 9 bases that match TRBD1. The CDR3 extends over 15 amino acids. Losses at the gene ends were 1 base for V and 6 bases for J; bases not matched to a gene: 9. Germline CDR1 GTSNPN, CDR2 SVGIG (reference sequence). The CDR3 DNA follows: TGTGCCTGGAGTGCCCCAAAACAGGGGGCAGCTGAAGCTTTCTTT. Residues: CAWSAPKQGAAEAFF.

This sequence joins TRBV28 and TRBJ1-5; TRBD1 agrees at 7 bases. CDR1 MDHEN and CDR2 SYDVKM come from the germline V gene. The CDR3 has 12 amino acids. J lost 12 bases, V lost 6 bases, and 8 bases had no gene match. CDR3 amino acids: CASSRTGTDQHF. The DNA for the CDR3 is TGTGCCAGCAGCCGGACTGGGACAGACCAGCATTTT.

J is TRBJ1-1 and V is TRBV11-3; no definite D call. Trimming left V 5 bases short and J 8 bases short, with 12 bases between. The CDR3 has 12 residues. CDR1 and CDR2 (germline): SGHNT, YENEEA. The CDR3, as DNA: TGTGCCAGCAGCCGCTATGACGGGGAAGCTTTCTTT. Translating it yields CASSRYDGEAFF.

The chain has TRBV4-1 and TRBJ1-2; TRBD1 is a possible D gene (5 bases). This CDR3 is 13 amino acids long. Looked up from germline, CDR1 is MGHRA and CDR2 is YSYEKL. V lost 3 bases, J lost 6 bases, and 11 bases lay in between. CDR3 nucleotides: TGCGCCAGCAGCCACCAACAGGCGAATGGCTACACCTTC. Its protein is CASSHQQANGYTF.

The chain has TRBV4-1 and TRBJ1-2; no clear D. The CDR3 has 13 residues. V shed 4 bases and J shed 6 bases, with 12 bases lying between them. In germline, CDR1 is MGHRA, CDR2 YSYEKL. The CDR3, as DNA: TGCGCCAGCAGCCGGACTGAAGCGAATGGCTACACCTTC. Its translation is CASSRTEANGYTF.

The V call is TRBV7-2, the J call TRBJ2-4; no reliable D call. The CDR3 totals 15 residues. Between the trimmed V and J ends, which lost 7 bases and 1 base, there was a span of 14 bases. Germline V lookup: CDR1 SGHTA, CDR2 FQGNSA. CDR3 DNA: TGTGCCAGCACCATCATAGCCGGTGCCAAAAACATTCAGTACTTC. Its protein is CASTIIAGAKNIQYF.

The chain combines TRBV2 with TRBJ2-5; the match to TRBD2 covers 14 bases. This CDR3 spans 16 amino acids. The V and J ends lost 6 bases and 7 bases, in that order; junction bases with no gene match: 10. CDR1 and CDR2 from the germline V gene are SNHLY and FYNNEI. In nucleotides, the CDR3 is TGTGCCAGCAGACAAGGGACTAGCGGGGGAGCTTGGACCCAGTACTTC. Encoded protein: CASRQGTSGGAWTQYF. Variable domain in full (rest from reference TRBV2 and TRBJ2-5): EPEVTQTPSHQVTQMGQEVILRCVPISNHLYFYWYRQILGQKVEFLVSFYNNEISEKSEIFDDQFSVERPDGSNFTLKIRSTKLEDSAMYFCASRQGTSGGAWTQYFGPGTRLLVL.